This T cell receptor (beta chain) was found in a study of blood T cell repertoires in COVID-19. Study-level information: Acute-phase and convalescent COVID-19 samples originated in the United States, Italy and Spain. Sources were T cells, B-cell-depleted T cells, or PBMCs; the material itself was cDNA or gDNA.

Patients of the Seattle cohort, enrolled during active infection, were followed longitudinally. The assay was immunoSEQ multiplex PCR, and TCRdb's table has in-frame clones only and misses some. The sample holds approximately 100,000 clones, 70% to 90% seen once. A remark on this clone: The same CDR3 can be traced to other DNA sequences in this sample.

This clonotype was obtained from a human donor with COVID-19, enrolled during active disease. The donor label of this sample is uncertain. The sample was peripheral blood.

CDR3 bases: TGCGCCAGCAGCTTGGCCGCCGGGATGAACACTGAAGCTTTCTTT. It yields the protein CASSLAAGMNTEAFF. This chain links TRBV5-1 with TRBJ1-1; D is ambiguous. The CDR3 is 15 residues long. Per germline, CDR1 SGHRS and CDR2 YFSETQ. Trimming took 0 bases from V and 0 from J, leaving 9 bases between them.